Listed here are 21 T cell receptor beta chains from one sample, sequenced in a study of OX40 agonist ivuxolimab in advanced cancers. Measured with immunoSEQ multiplex PCR; TCRdb has only the in-frame clones, and not every one. The sample includes 90,000 to 100,000 clones, approximately 94% of them seen just once. The sequencing here drew on CD4+ or CD8+ T cells sorted from blood, taken in a trial of the OX40 agonist ivuxolimab. The receptors derive from an adult with an advanced solid tumor such as melanoma, head and neck, liver or kidney cancer.

The V and J genes are TRBV7-9 and TRBJ2-1; TRBD2 matches 10 bases. Germline assignment: CDR1 SEHNR and CDR2 FQNEAQ (reference sequence). The CDR3 is 16 amino acids. Unmatched junction bases numbered 7, after V lost 5 bases and J lost 3 bases. The CDR3 is CASSPRTSGDYNEQFF. The DNA for the CDR3 is TGTGCCAGCAGCCCTAGGACTAGCGGAGACTACAATGAGCAGTTCTTC.

This chain links TRBV30 with TRBJ2-2; TRBD2 aligns across 9 bases. The CDR3 consists of 16 residues. CDR1 is GTSNPN and CDR2 is SVGIG in the germline V gene (reference sequence). The V segment lost 2 bases and the J segment 4 bases; nucleotides outside the gene matches: 8. Here the CDR3 DNA reads TGTGCCTGGAGTCTCCCGCGGGGGGGTGTCACCGGGGAGCTGTTTTTT. It yields the protein CAWSLPRGGVTGELFF.

The chain couples TRBV27 to TRBJ1-2; unclear D gene. The CDR3 consists of 13 residues. V was shortened by 3 bases and J by 2 bases, with 7 bases between the two germline ends. Germline V CDR1 and CDR2: MNHEY, SMNVEV (reference sequence). The chain's CDR3 is CASSFGRNYGYTF. The CDR3 coding sequence is TGTGCCAGCAGTTTTGGCAGAAACTATGGCTACACCTTC.

This chain links TRBV6-5 with TRBJ2-3; D is possibly TRBD2 (6 bases). The length of the CDR3 is 15 residues. V was shortened by 2 bases and J by 0 bases, with 9 bases between the two germline ends. Germline assignment: CDR1 MNHEY and CDR2 SVGAGI. The CDR3 nucleotides are TGTGCCAGCAGTTACGGGGCGGGGAGCACAGATACGCAGTATTTT. It yields the protein CASSYGAGSTDTQYF.

The CDR3 protein is CASSEGDEVEAFF. CDR3 nucleotides: TGTGCCAGCAGTGAAGGGGATGAGGTCGAAGCTTTCTTT. V is TRBV25-1 and J is TRBJ1-1; no reliable D call. V was shortened by 2 bases and J by 8 bases, with 12 bases between the two germline ends. Germline V gene lookup returns CDR1 MGHDK and CDR2 SYGVNS. The length of the CDR3 is 13 residues.

V and J are TRBV9 and TRBJ2-5; D remains unclear. With 0 bases removed from V and 1 base from J, the gap between germline ends came to 13 bases. This CDR3 is built from 16 residues. CDR1 and CDR2 (germline): SGDLS, YYNGEE. The CDR3 is CASSVDNTPFQETQYF. CDR3 bases: TGTGCCAGCAGCGTAGATAACACGCCTTTCCAAGAGACCCAGTACTTC.

Remarks on this clone: Compared with germline, one end of the junction differs, possibly owing to a read error. The J gene is TRBJ2-5, the V gene TRBV6-4; 11 bases are a match to TRBD1. In germline, CDR1 is MRHNA, CDR2 SNTAGT. The CDR3 loop spans 15 amino acids. This CDR3 reads CASSYSGTGGETQYF. The CDR3 DNA follows: TGTGCCAGCAGTTACTCGGGGACAGGGGGAGAGACCCAGTACTTC.

The chain couples TRBV5-8 to TRBJ1-4; a possible D gene is TRBD1 (6 bases). Germline CDR1 reads SGHTS; CDR2 reads YDEGEE. This CDR3 has 15 residues. V was clipped by 5 bases and J by 8 bases, with 19 bases between them. The CDR3 region is CASRTLAGASEKLFF. The CDR3 DNA sequence: TGTGCCAGCAGGACTCTCGCGGGGGCATCGGAAAAACTGTTTTTT.

The V and J genes are TRBV7-6 and TRBJ2-7; 8 nucleotides agree with TRBD1. The CDR3 is 12 residues long. Germline CDR1 SGHVS, CDR2 FNYEAQ. Losses at the gene ends were 5 bases for V and 6 bases for J; bases not matched to a gene: 3. Here the CDR3 reads CASSPGQVEQYF. The DNA of the CDR3 is TGTGCCAGCAGCCCGGGACAGGTCGAGCAGTACTTC.

The chain links TRBV7-6 to TRBJ1-1; no firm D call. Germline lookup yields CDR1 SGHVS and CDR2 FNYEAQ. The length of the CDR3 is 13 residues. Trimming pared 5 bases from V and 3 bases from J, leaving 10 bases between. The CDR3, as DNA: TGTGCCAGCAGCCCCCGGAGGGACACTGAAGCTTTCTTT. This sequence encodes CASSPRRDTEAFF.

The genes are TRBV29-1 and TRBJ2-2; D remains unclear. V was clipped by 1 base and J by 4 bases, with 7 bases between them. Germline V CDR1 and CDR2: SQVTM, ANQGSEA. This CDR3 is built from 13 residues. CDR3 loop: CSVEGGGTGELFF. CDR3 bases: TGCAGCGTTGAAGGGGGTGGCACCGGGGAGCTGTTTTTT.

The chain uses TRBV27 and TRBJ2-1; D is possibly TRBD2 (5 bases). The CDR3 has 14 amino acids. Per germline, CDR1 MNHEY and CDR2 SMNVEV (reference sequence). V dropped 6 bases and J dropped 3 bases, with 12 bases sitting between them. The CDR3 protein is CASRPSGRYNEQFF. In DNA form, the CDR3 reads TGTGCCAGCAGACCCAGCGGACGCTACAATGAGCAGTTCTTC.

J is TRBJ2-7 and V is TRBV28; either TRBD1 or TRBD2 may supply D (5 bases each). The germline gives CDR1 MDHEN, CDR2 SYDVKM. This CDR3 contains 14 residues. The V end was cut by 5 bases, the J end by 1 base, with 12 bases between. CDR3: CASSQGTVSYEQYF. The CDR3 DNA sequence: TGTGCCAGCAGTCAAGGGACGGTATCCTACGAGCAGTACTTC.

The chain has TRBV7-8 and TRBJ2-6; D not certain. The CDR3 is 14 amino acids. Trimming removed 3 bases from V and 4 bases from J, with 7 bases in between. The V gene's germline CDR1 is SGHVS and CDR2 FQNEAQ. CDR3 DNA: TGTGCCAGCAGCTTGGGGTTGGGGGCCAACGTCCTGACTTTC. It translates to CASSLGLGANVLTF.

This clone was recorded only once. V gene TRBV11-3 combines with J gene TRBJ1-3; D possibly corresponds to TRBD1 (5 bases). The CDR3 has 15 residues. V lost 2 bases, J lost 0 bases, and 8 bases lay in between. Looked up from germline, CDR1 is SGHNT and CDR2 is YENEEA. The CDR3 nucleotides are TGTGCCAGCAGCTTAAGGGGTTCCTCTGGAAACACCATATATTTT. Protein: CASSLRGSSGNTIYF.

This sequence joins TRBV7-9 and TRBJ2-2, with D possibly TRBD2 on 6 matching bases. Germline loops: CDR1 SEHNR, CDR2 FQNEAQ (reference sequence). V was trimmed by 5 bases and J by 5 bases, leaving 12 bases between them. CDR3 length: 14 residues. The CDR3 reads CASSEPGGTGELFF. In nucleotides, the CDR3 is TGTGCCAGCAGCGAACCCGGGGGTACCGGGGAGCTGTTTTTT.

The chain is built from TRBV27 and TRBJ2-4; 9 nucleotides line up with TRBD1. The germline gives CDR1 MNHEY, CDR2 SMNVEV (reference sequence). The CDR3 totals 16 residues. J lost 6 bases, V lost 5 bases, and 11 bases had no gene match. The CDR3 is CASSRAWPGQGNIQYF. DNA of the CDR3: TGTGCCAGCAGTCGGGCATGGCCGGGACAGGGAAACATTCAGTACTTC.

This clone has a single count. V usage is TRBV25-1 and J usage is TRBJ2-3; 8 bases map to TRBD2. Per germline, CDR1 MGHDK and CDR2 SYGVNS. The V segment lost 6 bases and the J segment 2 bases; nucleotides outside the gene matches: 7. The CDR3 totals 15 residues. CDR3 nucleotide sequence: TGTGCCAGCAGGCGGGGGGAACATATCACAGATACGCAGTATTTT. Protein: CASRRGEHITDTQYF.

The chain links TRBV28 to TRBJ1-5; possible D gene TRBD1, 6 bases. CDR1 is MDHEN, CDR2 SYDVKM, per germline. V was pared by 3 bases and J by 3 bases, with 9 bases between. The CDR3 is 14 amino acids. The CDR3 is CASSFDRNNQPQHF. In DNA form, the CDR3 reads TGTGCCAGCAGTTTTGACAGGAACAATCAGCCCCAGCATTTT.

The CDR3, as DNA: TGTGCCAGCAGCCCCGGGACACCTTCCTACGAGCAGTACTTC. Translating gives CASSPGTPSYEQYF. The chain is built from TRBV5-6 and TRBJ2-7, with D tentatively TRBD1 (6 bases). The CDR3 loop spans 14 amino acids. Germline-derived CDR1 and CDR2 are SGHDT and YYEEEE. Trimming took off 4 bases at V and 1 base at J, with 12 bases between the two ends.

The chain uses TRBV9 and TRBJ2-1; D possibly corresponds to TRBD2 (6 bases). The CDR3 loop spans 14 amino acids. Germline V CDR1 and CDR2: SGDLS, YYNGEE. V was pared by 7 bases and J by 4 bases, with 15 bases between. The chain's CDR3 is CASDDGSNYNEQFF. The DNA for the CDR3 is TGTGCCAGCGATGACGGGAGCAATTACAATGAGCAGTTCTTC.